This T cell receptor beta chain was sequenced in a study of T cell clonotyping in hematopoietic cell transplantation. Study-level points and caveats: Broader posttransplant TCR repertoire diversity was predicted by graft donor and pretransplant recipient Inverse Simpson Index values.

As to time point: recipient sample about 28 days before transplant, after cytoreduction. Recipient blood drawn about 28 days pretransplant and days 30, 100, 180 after. A remark on this clone: Its antigen is unknown.

V lost 2 bases, J lost 1 base, and 0 bases lay in between. From germline, CDR1 is SGHTA and CDR2 FQGNSA. The CDR3 has 11 amino acids. The assay was immunoSEQ multiplex PCR, and TCRdb's table has in-frame clones only and misses some. The profile shows tens of thousands of clones, around 83% of them singletons. The source of this sequence is a woman in her sixties or seventies with acute myeloid leukemia. Some clones in this sample may be carry-over from other donors' samples. This sequence joins TRBV7-2 and TRBJ2-7; D uncertain. The specimen was peripheral blood mononuclear cells, collected before stem cell transplant. The CDR3 DNA follows: TGTGCCAGCAGCTTATCCTACGAGCAGTACTTC. This sequence encodes CASSLSYEQYF.